Below, 27 T cell receptor beta chains from the same sample are listed, as sequenced in a study of blood T cell repertoires in COVID-19. TCRdb's table, derived via immunoSEQ multiplex PCR, lists solely in-frame clones and lacks some. The sample carries approximately 150,000 clones, 81% recorded once. The sequenced sample was peripheral blood. These receptors were taken from a human donor in a cohort sampled during active COVID-19.

In this sample, this clone turned up a few times. This CDR3 reads CASSEQGAGANVLTF. In nucleotides, the CDR3 is TGTGCCAGCAGCGAGCAAGGGGCTGGGGCCAACGTCCTGACTTTC. This chain joins TRBV5-6 and TRBJ2-6, with D tentatively TRBD1 (5 bases). Germline-derived CDR1 and CDR2 are SGHDT and YYEEEE. Trimming cost V 4 bases and J 2 bases, with 10 bases left between them. The CDR3 spans 15 residues.

The chain recombines TRBV5-6 with TRBJ2-7, with 7 nucleotides matching TRBD1. Germline CDR1 is SGHDT and CDR2 is YYEEEE. The CDR3 extends over 15 amino acids. Trimming took 4 bases from V and 2 from J; bases not matched to a gene: 9. The CDR3 nucleotides are TGTGCCAGCAGCAAGGCCGCGACAGGGCCCTACGAGCAGTACTTC. Translating gives CASSKAATGPYEQYF.

This clone was counted once. The CDR3 region has the DNA TGCGCCAGCAAACCGGCACAGGGGGGTGAAAAACTGTTTTTT. This encodes CASKPAQGGEKLFF. The chain is built from TRBV23-1 and TRBJ1-4; TRBD1 matches at 8 bases. TRBV23-1 is reported as an ORF; its role is uncertain. This CDR3 is 14 amino acids long. V lost 7 bases and J lost 7; bases outside the gene matches: 8.

The chain couples TRBV28 to TRBJ1-2, with D perhaps matching TRBD1 (6 bases). From germline, CDR1 is MDHEN and CDR2 SYDVKM. There are 12 residues in the CDR3. V gave up 11 bases and J gave up 3 bases, with 13 bases separating them. The CDR3 DNA follows: TGTGCCGGATCAGGACAGTACTATGGCTACACCTTC. Its protein is CAGSGQYYGYTF.

The chain couples TRBV19 to TRBJ1-4; D not resolved. CDR3 length: 13 amino acids. V was clipped by 5 bases and J by 5 bases, with 9 bases between them. Germline CDR1 LNHDA, CDR2 SQIVND (reference sequence). CDR3 coding DNA: TGTGCCAGTAGTTGGGCGGGAAATGAAAAACTGTTTTTT. It translates to CASSWAGNEKLFF.

V is TRBV28 and J is TRBJ2-5; weak D call: TRBD2 (7 bases). The CDR3 contains 15 residues. Germline V gives CDR1 MDHEN, CDR2 SYDVKM. V was clipped by 5 bases and J by 5 bases, with 18 bases between them. The CDR3 DNA reads TGTGCCAGCAGTATAGACGGGGGGCGTAGGGAGACCCAGTACTTC. Its translation is CASSIDGGRRETQYF.

The rearrangement joins TRBV19 to TRBJ2-7, with TRBD2 matching 8 bases. This CDR3 contains 15 residues. V lost 10 bases, J lost 0 bases, and 11 bases stayed unmatched. CDR1 is LNHDA, CDR2 SQIVND, per germline (reference sequence). For the CDR3, the DNA is TGTGCCACTGCATTTCCCAGCGGGGGCTCCTACGAGCAGTACTTC. Translated, it gives CATAFPSGGSYEQYF.

This chain's CDR3 is CASTNGQAPVNEQFF. The CDR3 DNA follows: TGTGCCAGCACTAATGGACAGGCCCCAGTGAATGAGCAGTTCTTC. The chain joins TRBV6-5 to TRBJ2-1, with 7 bases fitting TRBD1. Germline CDR1 is MNHEY and CDR2 is SVGAGI. With 7 bases clipped from V and 7 bases from J, the junction kept 13 bases outside the gene matches. The CDR3 extends over 15 amino acids.

The rearrangement uses TRBV29-1 and TRBJ2-7, with TRBD2 identical over 10 bases. CDR1 SQVTM and CDR2 ANQGSEA come from the germline V gene. V shed 2 bases, J shed 9 bases, and the junction held 10 bases outside the gene matches. This CDR3 is built from 14 residues. CDR3 DNA: TGCAGCGTTGAATCGGCTAGCGGGAGTTATGCGCAGTACTTC. It specifies CSVESASGSYAQYF.

This clone was seen a few times. The genes are TRBV6-5 and TRBJ1-2; D is perhaps TRBD1 (6 bases). Germline V gene lookup returns CDR1 MNHEY and CDR2 SVGAGI. Trimming took off 5 bases at V and 6 bases at J, with 10 bases between the two ends. The CDR3 covers 12 residues. CDR3 nucleotide sequence: TGTGCCAGCAGTAGGAACAGGGATGGCTACACCTTC. It specifies CASSRNRDGYTF.

V and J are TRBV7-9 and TRBJ2-7, with D tentatively TRBD1 (5 bases). CDR3 length: 14 residues. Germline CDR1 and CDR2: SEHNR and FQNEAQ (reference sequence). V lost 2 bases, J lost 0 bases, and 8 bases lay in between. The CDR3 spells CASSLSGISYEQYF. The CDR3 DNA reads as TGTGCCAGCAGCTTATCAGGGATCTCCTACGAGCAGTACTTC. Full variable domain (remainder filled in from reference TRBV7-9 and TRBJ2-7): DTGVSQNPRHKITKRGQNVTFRCDPISEHNRLYWYRQTLGQGPEFLTYFQNEAQLEKSRLLSDRFSAERPKGSFSTLEIQRTEQGDSAMYLCASSLSGISYEQYFGPGTRLTVT.

The chain combines TRBV30 with TRBJ2-2, with TRBD2 matching over 10 bases. Germline assignment: CDR1 GTSNPN and CDR2 SVGIG (reference sequence). Trimming cost V 1 base and J 6 bases; bases outside gene matches: 11. The CDR3 sequence is 17 residues long. This CDR3 reads CAWSGWASGRAPGELFF. The CDR3 DNA sequence: TGTGCCTGGAGTGGCTGGGCTAGCGGGAGAGCCCCCGGGGAGCTGTTTTTT.

The genes are TRBV6-6 and TRBJ1-5; D ambiguous. The CDR3 runs to 15 residues. Trimming removed 6 bases from V and 0 bases from J, with 12 bases in between. CDR1 and CDR2 from the germline V gene are MNHNY and SVGAGI (reference sequence). Here the CDR3 DNA reads TGTGCCAGCAGCCCACCGGGGAATAGCAATCAGCCCCAGCATTTT. Protein product: CASSPPGNSNQPQHF.

The V gene is TRBV30, the J gene TRBJ2-7; the match to TRBD2 covers 7 bases. Trimming at V came to 5 bases and at J to 0 bases, leaving 10 bases not matched to a gene. The CDR3 spans 15 residues. Germline assignment: CDR1 GTSNPN and CDR2 SVGIG (reference sequence). CDR3 bases: TGTGCCTGGCACGCATGGGGGGGGAGCTCCTACGAGCAGTACTTC. It encodes CAWHAWGGSSYEQYF.

This clone was recorded only once. This sequence joins TRBV6-5 and TRBJ2-2, with 14 bases fitting TRBD2. CDR1 is MNHEY and CDR2 is SVGAGI in the germline V gene. CDR3 size: 15 residues. Trimming removed 10 bases from V and 3 bases from J; junction bases left unmatched: 4. In nucleotides, the CDR3 is TGTGCCACGGGACTAGCGGGGGCTTACACCGGGGAGCTGTTTTTT. Its protein product is CATGLAGAYTGELFF.

The genes are TRBV10-3 and TRBJ2-1, with TRBD2 matching over 7 bases. Germline V gene sequence: CDR1 ENHRY, CDR2 SYGVKD. The CDR3 has 15 amino acids. With V trimmed by 3 bases and J by 8 bases, 10 bases remained unmatched. CDR3 bases: TGTGCCATCAGTGATAGGACTAGAACTTCCGATGAGCAGTTCTTC. It specifies CAISDRTRTSDEQFF.

This rearrangement joins TRBV3-1 (or the pseudogene TRBV3-2) to TRBJ1-2; tentatively, D is TRBD1 (5 bases). Trimming shortened V by 0 bases and J by 5 bases, and 13 bases separated the two germline ends. The CDR3 sequence is 15 residues long. From germline, CDR1 is LGHDT and CDR2 YNNKEL (reference sequence). CDR3 bases: TGTGCCAGCAGCCAAGACTGGCAGGGAGGATATGGCTACACCTTC. As protein: CASSQDWQGGYGYTF.

This chain links TRBV2 with TRBJ2-7, with D hard to call. The CDR3 has 14 amino acids. Germline V lookup: CDR1 SNHLY, CDR2 FYNNEI. V gave up 1 base and J gave up 3 bases, with 10 bases separating them. The CDR3 loop reads CASSEDVTVYEQYF. The CDR3 DNA reads TGTGCCAGCAGTGAAGACGTTACTGTCTACGAGCAGTACTTC.

On this clone: Other DNA sequences within the sample encode an identical CDR3. This chain uses TRBV6-5 with TRBJ2-7; TRBD1 agrees at 7 bases. CDR3 length equals 13 residues. The germline V gene encodes CDR1 MNHEY and CDR2 SVGAGI. Germline trimming cut 6 bases from V and 3 bases from J; bases unmatched to any gene: 5. The CDR3 protein is CASSYRTGYEQYF. CDR3 bases: TGTGCCAGCAGCTACAGGACAGGCTACGAGCAGTACTTC.

The CDR3 sequence is CASSLANGETQYF. The CDR3 nucleotides read TGTGCCAGCAGTTTAGCGAACGGGGAGACCCAGTACTTC. The chain links TRBV12-3 or TRBV12-4 to TRBJ2-5; D is uncertain. This CDR3 is built from 13 residues. Trimming took 0 bases from V and 5 from J, leaving 7 bases between them.

This chain links TRBV10-3 with TRBJ1-4; D remains unclear. Trimming removed 4 bases at V and 4 bases at J, with 10 bases between. From germline, CDR1 is ENHRY and CDR2 SYGVKD. The CDR3 has 14 amino acids. The CDR3 nucleotides are TGTGCCATCAGTGGGGAGTTTCGTAATGAAAAACTGTTTTTT. Its protein product is CAISGEFRNEKLFF.

The genes are TRBV28 and TRBJ2-3; D may be TRBD2 (6 bases). Germline lookup yields CDR1 MDHEN and CDR2 SYDVKM. The CDR3 has 13 amino acids. V lost 7 bases and J 0 bases, leaving 8 bases between the germline ends. The CDR3 protein is CASNGGSTDTQYF. Written as DNA, the CDR3 is TGTGCCAGCAATGGAGGGAGCACAGATACGCAGTATTTT.

This sequence joins TRBV30 and TRBJ1-6; D unresolved. The CDR3 runs 14 residues. V was clipped by 1 base and J by 8 bases, with 12 bases between them. Germline CDR1 is GTSNPN and CDR2 is SVGIG (reference sequence). CDR3 loop: CAWSGQRYYSPLHF. As DNA, the CDR3 is TGTGCCTGGAGTGGACAAAGATACTATTCACCCCTCCACTTT.

This chain joins TRBV7-9 and TRBJ2-5; 8 nucleotides agree with TRBD2. V shed 5 bases and J 6 bases; nucleotides not matched to a gene: 2. The CDR3 runs 12 residues. Germline-derived CDR1 and CDR2 are SEHNR and FQNEAQ (reference sequence). The chain's CDR3 is CASSAGGQTQYF. The CDR3 nucleotides are TGTGCCAGCAGCGCGGGGGGTCAGACCCAGTACTTC.

The chain carries TRBV6-2 or TRBV6-3 and TRBJ1-2; the D gene is possibly TRBD1 (6 bases). V was shortened by 4 bases and J by 4 bases, with 7 bases between the two germline ends. Germline V gene data show CDR1 as MNHEY and CDR2 as SVGEGT. The CDR3 runs 12 residues. The CDR3 sequence is CASSSTGYGYTF. The CDR3 DNA sequence: TGTGCCAGCAGTTCGACAGGCTATGGCTACACCTTC.

This sequence joins TRBV5-1 and TRBJ2-3; no clear D. CDR3 length: 16 residues. Trimming shortened V by 5 bases and J by 0 bases, and 16 bases separated the two germline ends. The germline V gene encodes CDR1 SGHRS and CDR2 YFSETQ. The CDR3 coding sequence is TGCGCCAGCAGGTTGTCCTCAGCGACTAGCACAGATACGCAGTATTTT. Its translation is CASRLSSATSTDTQYF.

The chain links TRBV2 to TRBJ2-1; D might be TRBD1 (7 bases). The CDR3 totals 16 residues. The ends were cut back, 5 bases at V and 1 base at J, with 15 bases in the middle. Germline CDR1 reads SNHLY; CDR2 reads FYNNEI. The DNA of the CDR3 is TGTGCCAGCAGTCGCGGGACAGTGATATCCTACAATGAGCAGTTCTTC. This encodes CASSRGTVISYNEQFF.